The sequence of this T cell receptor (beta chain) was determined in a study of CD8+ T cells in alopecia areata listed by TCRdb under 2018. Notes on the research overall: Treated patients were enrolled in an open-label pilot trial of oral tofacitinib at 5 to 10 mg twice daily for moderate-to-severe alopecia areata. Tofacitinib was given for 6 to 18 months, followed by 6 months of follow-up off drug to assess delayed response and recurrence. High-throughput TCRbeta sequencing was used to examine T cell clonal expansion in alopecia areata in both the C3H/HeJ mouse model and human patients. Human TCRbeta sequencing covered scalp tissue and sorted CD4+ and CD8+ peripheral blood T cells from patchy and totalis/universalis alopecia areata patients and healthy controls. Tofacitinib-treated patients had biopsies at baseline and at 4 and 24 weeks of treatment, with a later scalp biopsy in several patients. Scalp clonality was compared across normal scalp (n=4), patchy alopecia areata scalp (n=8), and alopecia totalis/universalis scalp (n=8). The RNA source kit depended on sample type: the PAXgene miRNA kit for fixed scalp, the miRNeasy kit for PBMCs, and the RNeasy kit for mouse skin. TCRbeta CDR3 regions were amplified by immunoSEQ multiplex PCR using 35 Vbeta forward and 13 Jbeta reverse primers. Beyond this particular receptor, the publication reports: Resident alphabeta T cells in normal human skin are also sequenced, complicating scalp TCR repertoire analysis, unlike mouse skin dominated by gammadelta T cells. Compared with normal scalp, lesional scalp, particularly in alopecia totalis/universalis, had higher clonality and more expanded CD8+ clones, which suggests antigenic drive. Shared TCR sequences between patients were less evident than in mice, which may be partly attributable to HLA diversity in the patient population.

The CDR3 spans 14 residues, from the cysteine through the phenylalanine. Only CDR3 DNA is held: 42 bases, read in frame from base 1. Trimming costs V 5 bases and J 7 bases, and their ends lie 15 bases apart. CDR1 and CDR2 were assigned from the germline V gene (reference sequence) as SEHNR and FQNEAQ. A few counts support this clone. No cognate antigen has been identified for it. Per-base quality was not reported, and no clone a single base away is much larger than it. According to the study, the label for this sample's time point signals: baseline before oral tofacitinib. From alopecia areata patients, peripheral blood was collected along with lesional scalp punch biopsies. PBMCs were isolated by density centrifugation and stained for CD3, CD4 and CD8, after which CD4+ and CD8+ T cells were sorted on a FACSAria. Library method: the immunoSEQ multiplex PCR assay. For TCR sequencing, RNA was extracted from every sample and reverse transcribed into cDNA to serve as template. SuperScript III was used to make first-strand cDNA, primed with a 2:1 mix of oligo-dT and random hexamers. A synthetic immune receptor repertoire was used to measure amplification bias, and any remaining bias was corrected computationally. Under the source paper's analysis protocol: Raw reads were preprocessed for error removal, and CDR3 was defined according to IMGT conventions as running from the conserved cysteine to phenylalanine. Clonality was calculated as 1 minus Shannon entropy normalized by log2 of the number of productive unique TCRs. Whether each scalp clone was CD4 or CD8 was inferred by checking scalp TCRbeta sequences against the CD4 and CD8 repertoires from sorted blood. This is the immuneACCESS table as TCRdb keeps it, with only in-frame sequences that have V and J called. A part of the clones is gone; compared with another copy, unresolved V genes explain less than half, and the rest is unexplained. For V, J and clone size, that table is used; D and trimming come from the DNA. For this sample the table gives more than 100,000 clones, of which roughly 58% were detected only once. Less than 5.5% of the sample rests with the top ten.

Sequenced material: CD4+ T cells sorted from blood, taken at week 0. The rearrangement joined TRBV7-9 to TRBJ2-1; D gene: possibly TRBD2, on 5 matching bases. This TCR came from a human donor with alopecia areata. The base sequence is TGTGCCAGCAGCGTACCCGGGGTACTAAATGAGCAGTTCTTC. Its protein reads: CASSVPGVLNEQFF.